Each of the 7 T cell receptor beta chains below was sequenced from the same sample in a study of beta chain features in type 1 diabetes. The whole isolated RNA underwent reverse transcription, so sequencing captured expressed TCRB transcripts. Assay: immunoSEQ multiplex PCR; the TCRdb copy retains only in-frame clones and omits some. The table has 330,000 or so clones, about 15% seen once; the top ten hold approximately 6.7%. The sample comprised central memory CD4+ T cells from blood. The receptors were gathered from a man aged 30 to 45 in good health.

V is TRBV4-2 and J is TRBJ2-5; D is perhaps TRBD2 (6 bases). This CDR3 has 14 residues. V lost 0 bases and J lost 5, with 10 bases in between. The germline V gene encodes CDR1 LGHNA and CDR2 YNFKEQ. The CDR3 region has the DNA TGTGCCAGCAGCCAAGACCCGGGAGCGGAGACCCAGTACTTC. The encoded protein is CASSQDPGAETQYF.

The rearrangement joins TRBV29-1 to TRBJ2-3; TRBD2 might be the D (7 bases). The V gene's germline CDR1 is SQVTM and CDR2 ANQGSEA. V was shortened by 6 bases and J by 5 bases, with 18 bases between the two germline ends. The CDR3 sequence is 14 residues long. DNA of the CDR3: TGCAGCGTGAGGGCGCGGGGGCTTGGAGATACGCAGTATTTT. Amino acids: CSVRARGLGDTQYF.

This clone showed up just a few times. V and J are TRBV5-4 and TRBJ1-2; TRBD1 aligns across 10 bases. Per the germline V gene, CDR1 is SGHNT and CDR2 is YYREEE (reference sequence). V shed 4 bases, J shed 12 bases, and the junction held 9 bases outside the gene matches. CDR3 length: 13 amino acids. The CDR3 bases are TGTGCCAGCAGCGCCGAGACAGGGGGCGGCCACACCTTC. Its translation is CASSAETGGGHTF.

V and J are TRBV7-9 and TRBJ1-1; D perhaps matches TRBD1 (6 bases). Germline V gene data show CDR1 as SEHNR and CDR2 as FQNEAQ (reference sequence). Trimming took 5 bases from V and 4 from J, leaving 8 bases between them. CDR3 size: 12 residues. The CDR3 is CASSPDSTEAFF. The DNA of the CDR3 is TGTGCCAGCAGCCCGGACAGCACTGAAGCTTTCTTT.

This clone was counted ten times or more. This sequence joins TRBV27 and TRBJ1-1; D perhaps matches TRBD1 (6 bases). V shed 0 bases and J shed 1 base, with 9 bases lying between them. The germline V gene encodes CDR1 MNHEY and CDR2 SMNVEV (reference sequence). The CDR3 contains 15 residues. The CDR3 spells CASSLSGGSNTEAFF. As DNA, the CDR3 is TGTGCCAGCAGTTTATCAGGGGGATCGAACACTGAAGCTTTCTTT.

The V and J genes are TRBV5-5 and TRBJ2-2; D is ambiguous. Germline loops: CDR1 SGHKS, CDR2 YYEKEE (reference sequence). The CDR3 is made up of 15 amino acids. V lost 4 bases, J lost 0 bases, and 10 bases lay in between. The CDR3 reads CASSRRLANTGELFF. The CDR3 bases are TGTGCCAGCAGCCGCCGGCTCGCGAACACCGGGGAGCTGTTTTTT.

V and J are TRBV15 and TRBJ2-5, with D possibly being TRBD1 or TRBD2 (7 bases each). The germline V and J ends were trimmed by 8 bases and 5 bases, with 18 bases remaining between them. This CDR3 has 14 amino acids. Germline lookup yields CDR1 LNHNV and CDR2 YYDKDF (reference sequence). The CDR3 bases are TGTGCCACCGGTCCCCGGGGGGACAGTGAGACCCAGTACTTC. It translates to CATGPRGDSETQYF.